This TCR beta chain was identified in a study of PD-L1 blockade in urothelial cancer (dated by TCRdb to the late 2010s). At the level of the whole study: Every patient began therapy at some point between 2013 and 2015 and was given atezolizumab 1,200 mg intravenously every 3 weeks. An ECOG performance status of 0 or 1 was recorded for the patients, and 0 to 3 prior chemotherapy regimens had been received by the patients. In the same patients, pretreatment tumors underwent whole exome sequencing and RNA sequencing in addition to TCR sequencing. About 85% of the roughly 29 patients were males with bladder-origin urothelial cancer, and 18 of 29 reported a prior smoking history. Fewer than ten patients achieved durable clinical benefit and approximately 20 did not. Somatic, immune and clinical correlates of response to PD-L1 blockade with atezolizumab in urothelial cancer were the focus of an exploratory multi-omic analysis. Durable clinical benefit was defined as a progression-free survival longer than 6 months, and TCR features were additionally tested against progression-free survival and overall survival. Blood samples were analyzed at 3 weeks after treatment start (second dose) and at 6 weeks after treatment start. Around 29 patients had pretreatment blood TCR-seq, some 24 had at least one posttreatment blood collection, and some 24 had tumor TCR-seq. Blood samples gave a median of around 140,000 T cells and approximately 85,000 unique TCRs, with a median clonality of around 0.08. Pretreatment tumor samples, along with matched peripheral blood collected serially before and after atezolizumab treatment, underwent TCR sequencing.

Each PCR received spiked-in synthetic TCR analog templates so that absolute template abundance could be estimated from read counts. TCRbeta CDR3 regions were amplified from genomic DNA with bias-controlled V and J gene primers using the immunoSEQ assay. Sequencing of rearranged TCRbeta segments was done at approximately 20X coverage. The original methods were these. Sequencing errors were corrected by clustering, and CDR3s were annotated against IMGT so that V, D and J genes could be assigned. Only productive TCRbeta rearrangements were used in downstream analyses, excluding out-of-frame or stop-codon sequences. Clonality was computed as one minus Shannon entropy normalized by the log of the number of unique productive sequences. Clones differing between time points or between blood and tumor were identified by Fisher's exact test with Benjamini-Hochberg correction at adjusted p below 0.01. Sourced from immuneACCESS, this table was stored by TCRdb with only in-frame sequences that have V and J called. A share of the clones is absent; for the studies checked, an unresolved V gene accounts for under half, and the remainder has no known explanation. The DNA gave D and trimming, while V, J and clone size come from that table. The sample table lists around 50,000 clones, approximately 85% of them with a count of one. The ten largest clones take up approximately 1.8% of the sample.

The germline V gene supplies CDR1 SGHRS and CDR2 YFSETQ. After removal of 3 bases from V and 9 bases from J, the junction retains 11 bases not matched to a gene. The CDR3 starts with the cysteine, ends with the phenylalanine, and has 16 residues. Only CDR3 DNA is held: 48 bases, read in frame from base 1. The full study reports these points: Because the sample size was small (n ≈ 30) and many exploratory analyses were performed, the results are intended to be hypothesis-generating. Greater expansion of tumor-associated TCR clones in peripheral blood 3 weeks after the start of treatment was observed in patients with durable benefit (n of about 20, p = 0.022). Improved progression-free and overall survival was found to be associated with pretreatment peripheral blood TCR clonality below the median.

The time point label, as the study defines it: peripheral blood 6 weeks after treatment start. The cohort included 25 to 35 patients with locally advanced or metastatic urothelial carcinoma who were treated at Memorial Sloan Kettering on a trial protocol. Peripheral blood mononuclear cells were collected pretreatment and during treatment, with between 1 and 8 total time points obtained per patient. The Qiagen DNeasy Blood extraction kit was used to purify genomic DNA from total PBMCs and from tumor samples. PBMCs were collected pretreatment and during treatment, and were isolated and stored as previously described. Only a few counts were recorded for this clone. Its antigen remains unidentified. The input lacks base qualities; no much larger clone sits a single base away.

Recombination linked TRBV5-1 to TRBJ2-3; 12 of the junction bases match TRBD2. The specimen was PBMCs, collected around atezolizumab (anti-PD-L1) treatment. The clonotype comes from a man over 45 with urothelial cancer. Read as DNA, the sequence is TGCGCCAGCAGCTCTTCGCCTAGCGGGGGGGCAGGGACGCAGTATTTT. This translates into CASSSSPSGGAGTQYF.